The 15 T cell receptor beta chains listed next were all sequenced from one sample in a study of control samples from healthy donors and cancer patients. Profiled with immunoSEQ multiplex PCR; TCRdb holds only in-frame clones, not every one. The table includes around 30,000 clones, about 94% detected once. The material sequenced was PBMCs. The source of these receptors is a man aged 35-49 years with colorectal cancer.

The chain couples TRBV29-1 to TRBJ2-7; D is unclear. The CDR3 covers 12 residues. CDR1 SQVTM and CDR2 ANQGSEA come from the germline V gene. Trimming took 1 base from V and 5 from J, leaving 9 bases between them. CDR3: CSVEGATDEQYF. For the CDR3, the DNA is TGCAGCGTTGAAGGGGCCACTGACGAGCAGTACTTC.

The rearrangement links TRBV7-9 to TRBJ2-5; weak D call: TRBD1 (5 bases). Germline assignment: CDR1 SEHNR and CDR2 FQNEAQ (reference sequence). V was pared by 1 base and J by 2 bases, with 14 bases between. CDR3 length: 16 amino acids. The CDR3 nucleotides are TGTGCCAGCAGCTTAGGGGTCCAGGACACGCAAGAGACCCAGTACTTC. It is translated as CASSLGVQDTQETQYF.

The chain uses TRBV19 and TRBJ1-1; D remains ambiguous. There are 16 residues in the CDR3. Trimming took 6 bases from V and 6 from J, leaving 23 bases between them. CDR1 LNHDA and CDR2 SQIVND come from the germline V gene (reference sequence). DNA of the CDR3: TGTGCCAGTAGACCCATCGCAAACCTCTACGGCGCTGAAGCTTTCTTT. As protein: CASRPIANLYGAEAFF.

This chain joins TRBV5-6 and TRBJ1-4; D gene ambiguous. The CDR3 loop spans 17 amino acids. V was cut by 1 base and J by 0 bases, with 13 bases left in between. CDR1 is SGHDT and CDR2 is YYEEEE in the germline V gene. CDR3 sequence reads: CASSLFLSMTTNEKLFF. CDR3 nucleotides: TGTGCCAGCAGCTTGTTTCTCTCTATGACAACTAATGAAAAACTGTTTTTT.

The chain has TRBV6-5 and TRBJ2-2; 7 positions agree with TRBD1. Unmatched junction bases numbered 5, after V lost 7 bases and J lost 0 bases. The CDR3 loop spans 15 amino acids. CDR1 MNHEY and CDR2 SVGAGI come from the germline V gene. The CDR3 sequence is CASTKGQPNTGELFF. The CDR3 region has the DNA TGTGCCAGCACAAAGGGACAGCCGAACACCGGGGAGCTGTTTTTT.

The chain joins TRBV7-3 to TRBJ1-2, with 10 bases that match TRBD1. CDR3 length: 17 residues. Trimming removed 5 bases from V and 1 base from J; junction bases left unmatched: 10. The germline V gene encodes CDR1 SGHTA and CDR2 FQGTGA. The chain's CDR3 is CASSRNTGQGSNYGYTF. The CDR3 DNA reads as TGTGCCAGCAGCCGAAACACGGGACAGGGGAGTAACTATGGCTACACCTTC.

For this clone: Germline and junction disagree at one end, which may indicate a read error. The rearrangement joins TRBV7-2 to TRBJ1-4; 12 nucleotides agree with TRBD1. Germline V gene sequence: CDR1 SGHTA, CDR2 FQGNSA. The CDR3 covers 16 residues. CDR3 nucleotides: TGTGCCAGCAGTTTAGTCGGGACAGGGGGCTATGAAAAACTGTTTTTT. It yields the protein CASSLVGTGGYEKLFF.

Only a few counts were recorded for this clone. V usage is TRBV3-1 (or the pseudogene TRBV3-2) and J usage is TRBJ2-3; D ambiguous. Between the trimmed V and J ends, which lost 1 base and 2 bases, there was a span of 10 bases. The length of the CDR3 is 15 residues. Germline lookup yields CDR1 LGHDT and CDR2 YNNKEL (reference sequence). The CDR3 DNA follows: TGTGCCAGCAGCCAAGCGGCCATATACACAGATACGCAGTATTTT. Amino acids: CASSQAAIYTDTQYF.

This clone has just one count. This chain links TRBV5-6 with TRBJ1-2; 7 nucleotides line up with TRBD1. With 0 bases clipped from V and 4 bases from J, the junction kept 3 bases outside the gene matches. Germline assignment: CDR1 SGHDT and CDR2 YYEEEE. This CDR3 spans 14 amino acids. CDR3 sequence: CASSLDRGTYGYTF. Written as DNA, the CDR3 is TGTGCCAGCAGCTTGGACAGGGGTACCTATGGCTACACCTTC. Complete variable domain (other parts from reference TRBV5-6 and TRBJ1-2): DAGVTQSPTHLIKTRGQQVTLRCSPKSGHDTVSWYQQALGQGPQFIFQYYEEEERQRGNFPDRFSGHQFPNYSSELNVNALLLGDSALYLCASSLDRGTYGYTFGSGTRLTVV.

The chain employs TRBV7-3 and TRBJ2-5; D possibly corresponds to TRBD1 (5 bases). CDR3 length equals 15 residues. The germline gives CDR1 SGHTA, CDR2 FQGTGA. Trimming shortened V by 2 bases and J by 3 bases, and 13 bases separated the two germline ends. DNA of the CDR3: TGTGCCAGCAGCTTAGGGCCAGGGAAGGAAGAGACCCAGTACTTC. Translating it yields CASSLGPGKEETQYF. The variable domain in full, completed from reference TRBV7-3 and TRBJ2-5, reads GAGVSQTPSNKVTEKGKYVELRCDPISGHTALYWYRQSLGQGPEFLIYFQGTGAADDSGLPNDRFFAVRPEGSVSTLKIQRTERGDSAVYLCASSLGPGKEETQYFGPGTRLLVL.

This CDR3 is CASSLPEIEAFF. For the CDR3, the DNA is TGTGCCAGCAGCTTACCAGAGATTGAAGCTTTCTTT. V usage is TRBV7-9 and J usage is TRBJ1-1; the D is unclear. Trimming removed 2 bases at V and 7 bases at J, with 8 bases between. From germline, CDR1 is SEHNR and CDR2 FQNEAQ (reference sequence). The CDR3 is 12 residues long.

The J gene is TRBJ2-6, the V gene TRBV14; the D is unclear. V dropped 4 bases and J dropped 2 bases, with 0 bases sitting between them. Germline CDR1 and CDR2: SGHDN and FVKESK. The CDR3 has 12 amino acids. The CDR3 spells CASSPGANVLTF. CDR3 nucleotide sequence: TGTGCCAGCAGCCCTGGGGCCAACGTCCTGACTTTC.

The chain links TRBV12-5 to TRBJ1-2; perhaps TRBD1 as D (6 bases). The germline gives CDR1 LGHNT, CDR2 FRNRAP. The V gene lost 7 bases and the J gene lost 3 bases, with 18 bases spanning the gap. This CDR3 comprises 15 residues. CDR3: CASAQGGDYDYGYTF. In DNA form, the CDR3 reads TGTGCTAGTGCCCAAGGGGGGGACTATGACTATGGCTACACCTTC.

J is TRBJ1-2 and V is TRBV4-2; a weak D match, TRBD1 (5 bases). Germline V gene data show CDR1 as LGHNA and CDR2 as YNFKEQ. The CDR3 runs 15 residues. Between the trimmed V and J ends, which lost 0 bases and 3 bases, there was a span of 11 bases. CDR3 DNA: TGTGCCAGCAGCCAAGATGGTCCCAGGGACTATGGCTACACCTTC. Translated, it gives CASSQDGPRDYGYTF.

The chain recombines TRBV6-1 with TRBJ2-3, with 8 bases identical to TRBD1. This CDR3 comprises 15 residues. With V trimmed by 2 bases and J by 1 base, 2 bases remained unmatched. The germline CDR1 and CDR2 sequences are MNHNS and SASEGT. The CDR3 loop reads CASSERTGRTDTQYF. In nucleotides, the CDR3 is TGTGCCAGCAGTGAAAGGACAGGGCGCACAGATACGCAGTATTTT.